A single T cell receptor (beta chain) is shown here with its context. Its antigen remains unidentified. The sort gate was single viable CD3+CD4+CD8-CD45RO+ cells for memory CD4+ T cells. Generated by immunoSEQ multiplex PCR, the TCRdb table keeps only in-frame clones and is missing some. This sample has approximately 47,000 clones; around 82% occur once, and the top ten carry 0.94%. The record originates from a study of memory CD4+ T cells and cytomegalovirus serostatus. Study-level results: Each of around 69 CMV-associated TCRbeta sequences occurred in one to five individuals.

This CDR3 is 15 amino acids long. Germline V lookup: CDR1 ENHRY, CDR2 SYGVKD. The V gene end was trimmed by 8 bases and the J gene end by 0 bases; junction bases not matched to a gene: 8. V and J are TRBV10-3 and TRBJ1-2; 8 nucleotides match TRBD1. The sequence was obtained from an adult in good health and CMV-seronegative. Source material: memory CD4+ T cells from blood. CDR3 nucleotides: TGTGCCATCCGAGGGGACAGGACCTCTAACTATGGCTACACCTTC. This gives the protein CAIRGDRTSNYGYTF.